This TCR beta chain was captured in a study of spatial heterogeneity in lung cancer. Study background: The 72 donors had untreated early-stage non-small cell lung cancer. General study results and limits: Compared with follow-up, resection was when ubiquitous expanded tumor TCRs appeared in blood more.

TCRdb called the 5' RACE reads again in MiXCR, with one record for every CDR3 protein. In the table there are about 120,000 distinct CDR3 sequences, 9.5% to 15% of which are singletons. Sample time point: blood at routine non-recurrence follow-up after resection. The study sequenced unsorted whole RNA from tumor, nontumor lung or frozen PBMC. Turning to this clonotype: Antigen specificity is unknown.

Trimming shortened V by 7 bases and J by 0 bases, and 8 bases separated the two germline ends. This CDR3 contains 13 residues. Germline CDR1 ENHRY, CDR2 SYGVKD. The sample in question was PBMCs, obtained at follow-up. The rearrangement joins TRBV10-3 to TRBJ2-3; the D is unclear. The origin of this receptor is a male donor with early-stage non-small cell lung cancer. CDR3 DNA sequence: TGTGCCATCACCCCTGGGAGCACAGATACGCAGTATTTT. Its protein is CAITPGSTDTQYF.